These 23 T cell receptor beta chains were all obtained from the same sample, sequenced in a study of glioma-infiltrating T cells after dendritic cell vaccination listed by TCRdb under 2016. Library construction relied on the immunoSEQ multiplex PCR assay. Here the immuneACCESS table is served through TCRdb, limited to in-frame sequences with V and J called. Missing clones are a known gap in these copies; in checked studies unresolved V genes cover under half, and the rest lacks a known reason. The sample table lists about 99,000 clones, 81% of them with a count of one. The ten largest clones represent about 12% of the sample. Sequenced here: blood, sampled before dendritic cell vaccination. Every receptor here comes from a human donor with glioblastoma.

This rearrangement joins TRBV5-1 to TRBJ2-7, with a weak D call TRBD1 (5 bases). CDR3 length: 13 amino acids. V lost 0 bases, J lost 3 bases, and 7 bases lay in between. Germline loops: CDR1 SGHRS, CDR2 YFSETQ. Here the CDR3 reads CASSLVQGYEQYF. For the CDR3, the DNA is TGCGCCAGCAGCTTGGTCCAGGGCTACGAGCAGTACTTC.

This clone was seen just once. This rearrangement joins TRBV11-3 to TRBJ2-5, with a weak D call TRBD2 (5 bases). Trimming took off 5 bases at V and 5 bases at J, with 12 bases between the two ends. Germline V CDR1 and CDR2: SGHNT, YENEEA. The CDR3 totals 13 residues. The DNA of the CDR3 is TGTGCCAGCAGCACGGGGTTCCGGGAGACCCAGTACTTC. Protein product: CASSTGFRETQYF. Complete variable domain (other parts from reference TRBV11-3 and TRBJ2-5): EAGVVQSPRYKIIEKKQPVAFWCNPISGHNTLYWYLQNLGQGPELLIRYENEEAVDDSQLPKDRFSAERLKGVDSTLKIQPAELGDSAVYLCASSTGFRETQYFGPGTRLLVL.

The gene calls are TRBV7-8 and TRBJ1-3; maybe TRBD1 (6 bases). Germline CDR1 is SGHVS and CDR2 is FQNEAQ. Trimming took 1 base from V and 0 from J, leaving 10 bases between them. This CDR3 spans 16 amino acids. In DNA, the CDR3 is TGTGCCAGCAGCTTAGTTGGGGGCTCCTCTGGAAACACCATATATTTT. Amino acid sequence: CASSLVGGSSGNTIYF.

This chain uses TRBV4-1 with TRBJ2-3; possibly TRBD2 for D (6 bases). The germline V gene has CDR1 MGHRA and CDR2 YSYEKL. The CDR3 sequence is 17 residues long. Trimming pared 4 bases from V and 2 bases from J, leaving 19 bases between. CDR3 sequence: CASSPGQGLFHTDTQYF. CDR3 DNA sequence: TGCGCCAGCAGCCCAGGCCAGGGACTGTTCCACACAGATACGCAGTATTTT.

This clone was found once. The CDR3 reads CAISEYRLGYEQYF. CDR3 nucleotide sequence: TGTGCCATCAGTGAGTATAGGCTAGGTTACGAGCAGTACTTC. The chain combines TRBV10-3 with TRBJ2-7; D is unclear. The germline V and J ends were trimmed by 1 base and 4 bases, with 11 bases remaining between them. The CDR3 has 14 amino acids. From germline, CDR1 is ENHRY and CDR2 SYGVKD.

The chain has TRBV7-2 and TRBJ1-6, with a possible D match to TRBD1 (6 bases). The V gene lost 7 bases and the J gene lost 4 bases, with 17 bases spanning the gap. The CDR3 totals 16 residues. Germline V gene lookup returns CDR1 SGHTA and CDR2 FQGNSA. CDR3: CASKWTAQDYNSPLHF. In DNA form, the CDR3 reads TGTGCCAGCAAGTGGACAGCCCAGGATTATAATTCACCCCTCCACTTT.

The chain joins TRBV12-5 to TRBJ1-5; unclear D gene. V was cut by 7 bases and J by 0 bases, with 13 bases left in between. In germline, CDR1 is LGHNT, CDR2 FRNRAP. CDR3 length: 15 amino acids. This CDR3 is CASVPGAYSNQPQHF. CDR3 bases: TGTGCTAGTGTACCGGGAGCTTATAGCAATCAGCCCCAGCATTTT.

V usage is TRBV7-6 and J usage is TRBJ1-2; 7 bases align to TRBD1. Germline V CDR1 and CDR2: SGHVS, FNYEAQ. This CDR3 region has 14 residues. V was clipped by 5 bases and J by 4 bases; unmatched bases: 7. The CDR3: CASSPTGQIYGYTF. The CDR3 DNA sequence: TGTGCCAGCAGCCCAACGGGACAGATCTATGGCTACACCTTC.

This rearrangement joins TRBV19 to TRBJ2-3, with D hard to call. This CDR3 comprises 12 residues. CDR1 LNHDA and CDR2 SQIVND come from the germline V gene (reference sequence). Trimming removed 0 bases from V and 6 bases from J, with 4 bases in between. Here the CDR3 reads CASSIERDTQYF. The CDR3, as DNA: TGTGCCAGTAGTATAGAGCGGGATACGCAGTATTTT.

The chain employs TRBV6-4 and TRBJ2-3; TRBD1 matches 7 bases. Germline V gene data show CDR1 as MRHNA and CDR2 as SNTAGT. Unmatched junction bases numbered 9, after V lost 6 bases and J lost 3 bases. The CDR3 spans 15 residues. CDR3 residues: CASSEVPGGTDTQYF. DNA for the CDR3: TGTGCCAGCAGCGAAGTGCCAGGGGGTACAGATACGCAGTATTTT.

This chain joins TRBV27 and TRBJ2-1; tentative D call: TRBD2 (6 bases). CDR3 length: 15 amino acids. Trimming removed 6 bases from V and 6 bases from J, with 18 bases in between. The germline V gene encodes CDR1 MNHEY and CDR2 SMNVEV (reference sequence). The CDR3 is CASSRQIFGGNEQFF. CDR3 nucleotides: TGTGCCAGCAGCCGCCAGATATTCGGGGGCAATGAGCAGTTCTTC.

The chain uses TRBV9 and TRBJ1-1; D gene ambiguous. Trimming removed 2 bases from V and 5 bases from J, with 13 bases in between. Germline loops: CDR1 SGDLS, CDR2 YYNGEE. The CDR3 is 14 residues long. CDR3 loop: CASSVQTESTEAFF. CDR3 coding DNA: TGTGCCAGCAGCGTTCAAACGGAGTCGACTGAAGCTTTCTTT.

DNA of the CDR3: TGTGCCAGCAGCTTGGTTGGAGGGTCCGCTAACTATGGCTACACCTTC. Its protein product is CASSLVGGSANYGYTF. V gene TRBV5-8 combines with J gene TRBJ1-2; no clear D gene. Per the germline V gene, CDR1 is SGHTS and CDR2 is YDEGEE. V shed 0 bases and J shed 0 bases, with 12 bases lying between them. The CDR3 consists of 16 residues.

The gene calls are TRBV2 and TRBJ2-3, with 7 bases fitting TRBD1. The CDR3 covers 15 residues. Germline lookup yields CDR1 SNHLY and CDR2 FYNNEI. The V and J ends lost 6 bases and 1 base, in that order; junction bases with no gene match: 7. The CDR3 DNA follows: TGTGCCAGCAGAACGACCACAGGGGGCACAGATACGCAGTATTTT. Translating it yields CASRTTTGGTDTQYF.

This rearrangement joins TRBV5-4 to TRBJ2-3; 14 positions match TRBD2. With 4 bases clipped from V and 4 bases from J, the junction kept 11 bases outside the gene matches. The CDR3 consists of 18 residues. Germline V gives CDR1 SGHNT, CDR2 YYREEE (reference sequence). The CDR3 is CASSPPTSGGALADTQYF. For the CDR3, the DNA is TGTGCCAGCAGCCCCCCGACTAGCGGGGGGGCCCTAGCAGATACGCAGTATTTT.

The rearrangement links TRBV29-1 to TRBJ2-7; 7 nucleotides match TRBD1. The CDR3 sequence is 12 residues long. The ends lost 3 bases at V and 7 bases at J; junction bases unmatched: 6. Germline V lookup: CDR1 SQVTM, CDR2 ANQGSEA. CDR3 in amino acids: CSVEGQPNEQYF. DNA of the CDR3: TGCAGCGTTGAGGGACAGCCGAATGAGCAGTACTTC.

CDR3 nucleotides: TGCAGCGCCCTTAGGGGGGACAGGGGGTCTGGCACTGAAGCTTTCTTT. The encoded protein is CSALRGDRGSGTEAFF. V is TRBV29-1 and J is TRBJ1-1; 11 bases agree with TRBD1. The CDR3 extends over 16 amino acids. The germline V gene encodes CDR1 SQVTM and CDR2 ANQGSEA. V was clipped by 7 bases and J by 4 bases; unmatched bases: 14.

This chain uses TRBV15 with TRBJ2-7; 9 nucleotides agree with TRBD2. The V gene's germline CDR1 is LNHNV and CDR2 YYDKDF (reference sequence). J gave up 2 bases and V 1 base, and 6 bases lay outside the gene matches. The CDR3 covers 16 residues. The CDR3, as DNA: TGTGCCACCAGCAGAGCCGAGCGGGGGGTTCCCTACGAGCAGTACTTC. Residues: CATSRAERGVPYEQYF.

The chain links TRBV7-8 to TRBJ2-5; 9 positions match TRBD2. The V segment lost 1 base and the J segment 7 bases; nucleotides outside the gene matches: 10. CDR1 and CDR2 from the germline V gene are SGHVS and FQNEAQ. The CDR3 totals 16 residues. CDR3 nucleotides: TGTGCCAGCAGCTTAGGCCCCGGGACTAGCAAGGGGACCCAGTACTTC. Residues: CASSLGPGTSKGTQYF.

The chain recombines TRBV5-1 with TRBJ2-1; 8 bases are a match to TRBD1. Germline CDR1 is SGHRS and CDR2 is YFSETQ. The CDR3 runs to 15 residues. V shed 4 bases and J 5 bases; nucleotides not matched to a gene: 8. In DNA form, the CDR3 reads TGCGCCAGCAGCGGCCAGGGGGCGGCTGACAATGAGCAGTTCTTC. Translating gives CASSGQGAADNEQFF.

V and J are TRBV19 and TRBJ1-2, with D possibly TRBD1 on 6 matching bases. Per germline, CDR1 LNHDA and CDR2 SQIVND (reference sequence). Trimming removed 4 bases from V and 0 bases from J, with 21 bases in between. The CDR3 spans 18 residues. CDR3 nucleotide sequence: TGTGCCAGTAGTACGCCAATGAGACAGGCTGAGGCTAACTATGGCTACACCTTC. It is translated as CASSTPMRQAEANYGYTF. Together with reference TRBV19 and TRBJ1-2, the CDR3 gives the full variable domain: DGGITQSPKYLFRKEGQNVTLSCEQNLNHDAMYWYRQDPGQGLRLIYYSQIVNDFQKGDIAEGYSVSREKKESFPLTVTSAQKNPTAFYLCASSTPMRQAEANYGYTFGSGTRLTVV.

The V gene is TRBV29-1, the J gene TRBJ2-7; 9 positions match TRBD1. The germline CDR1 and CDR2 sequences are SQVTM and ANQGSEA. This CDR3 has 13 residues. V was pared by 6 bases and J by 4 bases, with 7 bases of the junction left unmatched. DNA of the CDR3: TGCAGCGTCGTGGGACAGGGATTTTACGAGCAGTACTTC. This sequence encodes CSVVGQGFYEQYF.

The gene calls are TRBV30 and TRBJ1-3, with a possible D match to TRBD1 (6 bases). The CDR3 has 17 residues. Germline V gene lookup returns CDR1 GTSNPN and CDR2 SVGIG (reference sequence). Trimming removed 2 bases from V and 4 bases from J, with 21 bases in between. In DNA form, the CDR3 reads TGTGCCTGGAGTACACGCTGGGGGCCCAGCGCCGGAAACACCATATATTTT. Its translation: CAWSTRWGPSAGNTIYF.